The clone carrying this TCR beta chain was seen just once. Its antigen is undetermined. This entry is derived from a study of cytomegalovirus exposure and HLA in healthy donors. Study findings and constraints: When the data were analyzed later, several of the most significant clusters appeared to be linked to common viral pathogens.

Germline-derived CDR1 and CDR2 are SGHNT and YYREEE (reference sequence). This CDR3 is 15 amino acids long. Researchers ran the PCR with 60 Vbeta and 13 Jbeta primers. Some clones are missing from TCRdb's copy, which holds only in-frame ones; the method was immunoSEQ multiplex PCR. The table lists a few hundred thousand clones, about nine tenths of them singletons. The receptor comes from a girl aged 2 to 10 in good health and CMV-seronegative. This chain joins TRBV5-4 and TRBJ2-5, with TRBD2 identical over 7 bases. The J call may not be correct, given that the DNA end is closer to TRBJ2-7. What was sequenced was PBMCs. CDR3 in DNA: TGTGCCAGCAGTACCCTTAGCGGGCCAACCTACGAGCAGTACTTC. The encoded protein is CASSTLSGPTYEQYF.